This T cell receptor beta chain was captured in a study of PD-1 blockade in mismatch repair-deficient tumors. At the level of the study: Enrolled about 2013-2017, patients had progressing, pretreated mismatch repair-deficient cancers of 12 to 13 types.

In regard to this clone: Its antigen is not known.

After removal of 10 bases from V and 3 bases from J, the junction contained 10 bases not matched to a gene. CDR3 size: 14 residues. The V gene's germline CDR1 is LNHDA and CDR2 SQIVND (reference sequence). Study-wide results and caveats: Tumor-resident clones, often absent from pretreatment blood, expanded after pembrolizumab and then contracted.

All patients were mismatch repair deficient, assessed by either PCR or immunohistochemistry. Three pembrolizumab responders had their TCRs sequenced. The table came from immunoSEQ multiplex PCR; TCRdb's copy has only in-frame clones and leaves some out. The sample records around 50,000 clones, over 75% being singletons. The sequence derives from an adult with mismatch repair-deficient cancer. Specimen: PBMCs, collected before pembrolizumab treatment. V gene TRBV19 combines with J gene TRBJ2-7; 9 bases map to TRBD1. The CDR3 region is CATSDGTGIYEQYF. DNA of the CDR3: TGTGCCACCAGTGACGGGACAGGGATCTACGAGCAGTACTTC.